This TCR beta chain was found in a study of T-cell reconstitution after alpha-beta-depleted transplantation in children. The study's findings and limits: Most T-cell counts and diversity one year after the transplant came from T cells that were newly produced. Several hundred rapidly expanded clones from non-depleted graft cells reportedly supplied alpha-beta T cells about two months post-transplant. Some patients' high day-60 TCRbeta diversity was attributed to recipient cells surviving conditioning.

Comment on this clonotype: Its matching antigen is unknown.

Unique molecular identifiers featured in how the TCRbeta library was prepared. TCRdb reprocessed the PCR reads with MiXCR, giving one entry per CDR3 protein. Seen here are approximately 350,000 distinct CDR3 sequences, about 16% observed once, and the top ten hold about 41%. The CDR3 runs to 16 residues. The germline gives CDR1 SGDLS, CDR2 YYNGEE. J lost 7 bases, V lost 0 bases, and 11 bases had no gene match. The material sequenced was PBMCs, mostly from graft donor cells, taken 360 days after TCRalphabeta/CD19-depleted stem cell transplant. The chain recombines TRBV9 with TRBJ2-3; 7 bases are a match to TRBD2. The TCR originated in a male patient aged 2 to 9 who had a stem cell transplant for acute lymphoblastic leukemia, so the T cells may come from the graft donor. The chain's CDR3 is CASSVGAGVTLNTQYF. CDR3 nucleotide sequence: TGTGCCAGCAGCGTAGGTGCGGGAGTGACTTTGAATACGCAGTATTTT.